This T cell receptor beta chain was profiled in a study of T cell repertoires in breast cancer. The overall study: Breast cancer patients gave tumors, lymph nodes and blood; healthy donors gave blood.

Blocking oligonucleotides added to a second nested PCR suppressed unpaired genes. TCRdb used MiXCR to reprocess the emulsion pairing reads, holding one entry per CDR3 protein. This table holds about 40,000 distinct CDR3 sequences, 45% found once. This clonotype has only a few counts. The expanded emulsion RT-PCR method captured paired alpha and beta chains from CD8+ T cells. V lost 7 bases and J lost 5, with 18 bases in between. Per germline, CDR1 KGHDR and CDR2 SFDVKD. The CDR3 consists of 15 residues. Sequences were obtained from CD8+ T cells. V and J are TRBV24-1 and TRBJ2-3; possibly TRBD2 for D (6 bases). The TCR was taken from a pool of human donors with breast cancer or a healthy control (not recorded which). This CDR3 reads CATSGHTGDEDTQYF. The CDR3, as DNA: TGTGCCACCAGCGGTCATACGGGGGATGAAGATACGCAGTATTTT.